Listed below are T cell receptor beta chains from one sample, sequenced in a study of blood T cells in healthy people across ages. TCRdb independently ran MiXCR on the 5' RACE reads; one entry per CDR3 protein. This sample has over a million distinct CDR3 sequences, with under 45% found just once. Sequencing was performed on blood. The receptors were sampled from a woman aged 60 to 75 in good health. Each CDR3 is given with its conserved first and last residue. The order of the fields is clone size, V gene, D gene, J gene, CDR3 DNA, CDR3 protein. A D gene is named only where the DNA matches it firmly. The size field is filled for only some rows; it gives once, few, many or a size class.

.	TRBV27	TRBD1	TRBJ2-1	TGTGCCAGTGGAAGGACAGGGCGTGCCTCCTACAATGAGCAGTTCTTC	CASGRTGRASYNEQFF
.	TRBV4-1	TRBD2	TRBJ2-1	TGCGCCAGCAGCCGCCTAGCGGGAGAAGTTAGCAATGAGCAGTTCTTC	CASSRLAGEVSNEQFF
.	TRBV6-2/TRBV6-3	TRBD1	TRBJ2-1	TGTGCCAGCAGTTACGGCTGGGACAGCGTCGACAATGAGCAGTTCTTC	CASSYGWDSVDNEQFF
.	TRBV20-1	.	TRBJ2-3	TGCAGTGCTAGCTTAATTTCAGATACGCAGTATTTT	CSASLISDTQYF
.	TRBV5-1	TRBD2	TRBJ2-1	TGCGCCAGCAGCCTGCGGTCCGGGACTAGCGGGTCCAGCGGGGACAATGAGCAGTTCTTC	CASSLRSGTSGSSGDNEQFF
.	TRBV11-2	.	TRBJ2-6	TGTGCCAGCAGCTTAGTAAACGTGGCTGGGGCCAACGTCCTGACTTTC	CASSLVNVAGANVLTF
.	TRBV29-1	.	TRBJ2-3	TGCAGCGTTGTGGCCAGAAGCACAGATACGCAGTATTTT	CSVVARSTDTQYF
few	TRBV2	.	TRBJ1-5	TGTGCCAGCAGTGAACAGGGTGGGAGCAATCAGCCCCAGCATTTT	CASSEQGGSNQPQHF
many	TRBV5-1	TRBD1	TRBJ2-1	TGCGCCAGCAGCTTCGGGACAGGGAATGAGCAGTTCTTC	CASSFGTGNEQFF
.	TRBV3-1	TRBD1	TRBJ2-7	TGTGCCAGCAGCCAAGAATCGGACAGGGCCTACGAGCAGTACTTC	CASSQESDRAYEQYF
many	TRBV29-1	TRBD1	TRBJ2-3	TGCAGCGCCAGTGCCGGGACAGGGCGGGGAGATACGCAGTATTTT	CSASAGTGRGDTQYF
few	TRBV20-1	TRBD2	TRBJ2-1	TGCAGTGCTAGTGGTTTGGCTAGCGGGAGCTATGAGCAGTTCTTC	CSASGLASGSYEQFF
few	TRBV6-6	.	TRBJ2-5	TGTGCCAGCAAAATTCAGGGACCAGGGGAGACCCAGTACTTC	CASKIQGPGETQYF
.	TRBV5-1	TRBD2	TRBJ2-7	TGCGCCAGCAGCTTGAGGGCGACTAGCGGGACATCTTACGAGCAGTACTTC	CASSLRATSGTSYEQYF
few	TRBV12-3/TRBV12-4	.	TRBJ2-5	TGTGCCAGCAGTGTGACGAGGGGAGAGACCCAGTACTTC	CASSVTRGETQYF
.	TRBV6-6	TRBD2	TRBJ2-5	TGTGCCAGCACCCCCTTGGGACTAGCGGGAGAAGAGACCCAGTACTTC	CASTPLGLAGEETQYF
.	TRBV20-1	.	TRBJ2-1	TGCAGTGCACCTCGACTAGTGAACTACAATGAGCAGTTCTTC	CSAPRLVNYNEQFF
few	TRBV27	TRBD2	TRBJ2-3	TGTGCCAGCAGTTATGGGAGGGGCACTGATACGCAGTATTTT	CASSYGRGTDTQYF
once	TRBV29-1	TRBD1	TRBJ2-3	TGCAGCGTCAAACGGACAGGGGGGGCAGATACGCAGTATTTT	CSVKRTGGADTQYF
once	TRBV4-1	TRBD2	TRBJ2-1	TGCGCCAGCAGCCCTCTAGCGGGCTACAATGAGCAGTTCTTC	CASSPLAGYNEQFF
.	TRBV14	.	TRBJ1-2	TGTGCCAGCAGCCACGGACAGCTCAGAACCTATGGCTACACCTTC	CASSHGQLRTYGYTF
.	TRBV6-5	.	TRBJ2-7	TGTGCCAGCAGTTACTCCCTTGGGGGACTCTCGAGCTCCTACGAGCAGTACTTC	CASSYSLGGLSSSYEQYF
.	TRBV6-5	.	TRBJ2-5	TGTGCCACCTTGTCTGGGGAGACCCAGTACTTC	CATLSGETQYF
.	TRBV29-1	TRBD1	TRBJ2-5	TGCAGCTCTGTGGGGACAGGACACAATGAGCAGTACTTC	CSSVGTGHNEQYF
.	TRBV5-4	TRBD2	TRBJ2-1	TGTGCCAGCAGCTTGGGGACTAGGGCCGGGAATGAGCAGTTCTTC	CASSLGTRAGNEQFF
few	TRBV27	.	TRBJ2-3	TGTGCCAGCAGTTTCCGGAGAACTAGCACAGATACGCAGTATTTT	CASSFRRTSTDTQYF
many	TRBV6-5	.	TRBJ2-5	TGTGCCAGCAGTTACTCGAGTGGGGAGGAGACCCAGTACTTC	CASSYSSGEETQYF
.	TRBV29-1	TRBD2	TRBJ2-1	TGCAGCGTTACTAGCGGGAGCTCCTACAATGAGCAGTTCTTC	CSVTSGSSYNEQFF
.	TRBV7-7	.	TRBJ1-4	TGTGCCAGCAGCTTAGGTGCCAGCAAGAATGAAAAACTGTTTTTT	CASSLGASKNEKLFF
few	TRBV18	TRBD2	TRBJ2-1	TGTGCCAGCTCACCATCGGGACTAACTTACAATGAGCAGTTCTTC	CASSPSGLTYNEQFF
few	TRBV12-3/TRBV12-4	.	TRBJ2-5	TGTGCCAGCAGTGCTTTTAAGGGGCGGGAGACCCAGTACTTC	CASSAFKGRETQYF
once	TRBV7-9	TRBD1	TRBJ2-5	TGTGCCAGCAGTCGAGGCCGACAGGGACCCCAAGAGACCCAGTACTTC	CASSRGRQGPQETQYF
.	TRBV12-3/TRBV12-4	.	TRBJ2-1	TGTGCCAGCAGTGATGTGGCGGGCGGGGAGCAGTTCTTC	CASSDVAGGEQFF
.	TRBV20-1	TRBD2	TRBJ2-1	TGCAGTGCGGAGACTAGCGGAAGGGCGAGAAATGAGCAGTTCTTC	CSAETSGRARNEQFF
.	TRBV4-1	TRBD1	TRBJ2-7	TGCGCCAGCAGCCAAGTGGTTACGGGACAGTACGAGCAGTACTTC	CASSQVVTGQYEQYF
.	TRBV20-1	.	TRBJ2-3	TGCAGTGCTAGCCCTCCCCGGACTAGCACAGATACGCAGTATTTT	CSASPPRTSTDTQYF